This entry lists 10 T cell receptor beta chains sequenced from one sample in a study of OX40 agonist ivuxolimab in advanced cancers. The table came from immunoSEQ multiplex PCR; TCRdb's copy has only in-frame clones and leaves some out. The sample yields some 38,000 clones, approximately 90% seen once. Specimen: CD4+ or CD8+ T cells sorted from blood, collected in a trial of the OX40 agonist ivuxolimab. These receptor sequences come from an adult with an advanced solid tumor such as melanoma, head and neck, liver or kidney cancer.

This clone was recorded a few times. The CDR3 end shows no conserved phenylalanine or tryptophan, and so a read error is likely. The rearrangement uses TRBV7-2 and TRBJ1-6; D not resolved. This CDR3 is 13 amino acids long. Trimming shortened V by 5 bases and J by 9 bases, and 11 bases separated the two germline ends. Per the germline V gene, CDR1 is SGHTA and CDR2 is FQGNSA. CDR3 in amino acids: CASSRGISSPLHL. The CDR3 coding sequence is TGTGCCAGCAGCCGGGGAATTAGTTCACCCCTCCACCTT.

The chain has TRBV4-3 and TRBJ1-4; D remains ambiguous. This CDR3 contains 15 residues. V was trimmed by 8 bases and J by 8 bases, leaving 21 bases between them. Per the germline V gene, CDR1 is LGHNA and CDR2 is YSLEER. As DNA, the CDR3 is TGCGCCAGCTCGCCTCAAGTACTGCCTAGAGAAAAACTGTTTTTT. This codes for CASSPQVLPREKLFF.

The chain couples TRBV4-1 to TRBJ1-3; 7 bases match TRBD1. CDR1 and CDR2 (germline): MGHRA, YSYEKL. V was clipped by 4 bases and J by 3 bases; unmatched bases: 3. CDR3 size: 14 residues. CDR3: CASSRRDSGNTIYF. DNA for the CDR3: TGCGCCAGCAGCCGCCGGGACAGTGGAAACACCATATATTTT.

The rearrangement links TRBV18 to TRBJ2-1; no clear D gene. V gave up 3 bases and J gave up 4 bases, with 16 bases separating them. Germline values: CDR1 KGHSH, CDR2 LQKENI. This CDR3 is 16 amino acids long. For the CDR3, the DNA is TGTGCCAGCTCACCTATATACGGGCAAGATTACAATGAGCAGTTCTTC. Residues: CASSPIYGQDYNEQFF.

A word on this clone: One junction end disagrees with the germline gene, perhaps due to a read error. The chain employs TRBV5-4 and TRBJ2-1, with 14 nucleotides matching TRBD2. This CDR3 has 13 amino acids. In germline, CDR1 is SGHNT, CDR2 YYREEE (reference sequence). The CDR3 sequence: CASSVRLAGGPLF. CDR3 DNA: TGTGCCAGCAGCGTAAGACTAGCGGGGGGGCCGCTCTTC. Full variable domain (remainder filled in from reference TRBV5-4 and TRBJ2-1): ETGVTQSPTHLIKTRGQQVTLRCSSQSGHNTVSWYQQALGQGPQFIFQYYREEENGRGNFPPRFSGLQFPNYSSELNVNALELDDSALYLCASSVRLAGGPLFGPGTRLTVL.

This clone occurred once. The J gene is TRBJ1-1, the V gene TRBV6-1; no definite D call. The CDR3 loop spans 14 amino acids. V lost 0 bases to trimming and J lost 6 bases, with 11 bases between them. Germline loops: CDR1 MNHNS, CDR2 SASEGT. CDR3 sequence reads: CASSEASFPAEAFF. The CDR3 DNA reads TGTGCCAGCAGTGAAGCGAGCTTTCCGGCTGAAGCTTTCTTT.

CDR3 nucleotides: TGCGCCAGCAGCGGCCGGACATCACGTAACACTGAAGCTTTCTTT. Translated: CASSGRTSRNTEAFF. The chain joins TRBV5-1 to TRBJ1-1; a possible D gene is TRBD1 (5 bases). Germline lookup yields CDR1 SGHRS and CDR2 YFSETQ. The CDR3 has 15 amino acids. Deletions cut 4 bases from V and 2 bases from J, with 15 bases between.

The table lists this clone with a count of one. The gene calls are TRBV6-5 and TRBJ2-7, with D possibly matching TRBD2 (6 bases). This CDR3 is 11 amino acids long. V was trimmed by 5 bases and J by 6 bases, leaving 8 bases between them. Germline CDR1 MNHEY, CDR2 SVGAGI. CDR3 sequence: CASSRRGEQYF. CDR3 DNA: TGTGCCAGCAGTCGGAGGGGCGAGCAGTACTTC.

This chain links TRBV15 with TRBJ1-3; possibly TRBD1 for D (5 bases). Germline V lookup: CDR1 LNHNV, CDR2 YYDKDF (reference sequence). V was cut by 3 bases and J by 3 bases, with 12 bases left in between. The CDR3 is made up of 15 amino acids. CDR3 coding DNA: TGTGCCACCAGCAGCGAACCGGGGGTTGGAAACACCATATATTTT. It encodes CATSSEPGVGNTIYF.

CDR3 in amino acids: CASSPMADSYEQYF. The CDR3 DNA is TGCGCCAGCAGTCCGATGGCGGACTCCTACGAGCAGTACTTC. The chain joins TRBV5-1 to TRBJ2-7; D not certain. CDR1 is SGHRS, CDR2 YFSETQ, per germline. The CDR3 has 14 residues. V was shortened by 5 bases and J by 0 bases, with 12 bases between the two germline ends.